These 5 T cell receptor beta chains came from one sample sequenced in a study of T-cell memory formation after mild COVID-19. In TCRdb, the 5' RACE reads were re-called with MiXCR into one record per CDR3 protein. Of about 410,000 distinct CDR3 sequences in the sample, more than 20% are singletons; the top ten hold around 13%. The specimen was PBMCs or a T cell subset sorted from them (not recorded which). The receptors were sampled from an adult woman who had mild COVID-19 (a few samples of this study predate the infection). Cell type and time point are not known.

This clonotype was counted only a few times. The chain links TRBV7-8 to TRBJ2-5, with 7 nucleotides matching TRBD1. Germline V gene sequence: CDR1 SGHVS, CDR2 FQNEAQ. J gave up 4 bases and V 3 bases, and 8 bases lay outside the gene matches. The CDR3 spans 15 residues. This CDR3 reads CASSFGYRGGETQYF. The CDR3 region has the DNA TGTGCCAGCAGCTTTGGGTACAGGGGTGGAGAGACCCAGTACTTC.

This clonotype has only a few counts. The chain carries TRBV20-1 and TRBJ2-7; 8 nucleotides align to TRBD2. CDR1 and CDR2 (germline): DFQATT, SNEGSKA (reference sequence). The CDR3 runs 12 residues. The trim removed 1 base at V and 10 bases at J, leaving 6 bases unmatched. Here the CDR3 reads CSARGSSGFQYF. The CDR3 coding sequence is TGCAGTGCTAGAGGTTCTAGCGGGTTCCAGTACTTC.

This clonotype was counted only a few times. This chain connects TRBV29-1 to TRBJ1-2, with TRBD1 matching 7 bases. Trimming took 4 bases from V and 2 from J; bases not matched to a gene: 4. Germline V gene data show CDR1 as SQVTM and CDR2 as ANQGSEA. This CDR3 has 13 residues. CDR3 residues: CSVGRGQNYGYTF. CDR3 nucleotides: TGCAGCGTTGGAAGGGGGCAGAACTATGGCTACACCTTC.

The gene calls are TRBV5-1 and TRBJ2-1; perhaps TRBD2 as D (5 bases). Looked up from germline, CDR1 is SGHRS and CDR2 is YFSETQ. The V gene lost 2 bases and the J gene lost 1 base, with 7 bases spanning the gap. The CDR3 covers 14 residues. The CDR3 here is CASSFSGSYNEQFF. CDR3 nucleotides: TGCGCCAGCAGCTTTTCGGGATCCTACAATGAGCAGTTCTTC.

This clonotype was counted between two and nine times. The chain combines TRBV24-1 with TRBJ2-5; 9 bases line up with TRBD1. Germline V lookup: CDR1 KGHDR, CDR2 SFDVKD. V lost 9 bases, J lost 3 bases, and 4 bases stayed unmatched. The CDR3 has 13 residues. The CDR3 nucleotides read TGTGCCACCCAACAGGGGGCGGAAGAGACCCAGTACTTC. It translates to CATQQGAEETQYF.